The T cell receptor beta chain under discussion was sequenced for a study of blood T cell repertoires in COVID-19. Study background: Researchers got acute and convalescent COVID-19 samples from the United States, Italy and Spain. PBMCs, B-cell-depleted T cells, or T cells provided the cDNA or gDNA that made up the material.

Produced via immunoSEQ multiplex PCR; TCRdb's table is partial and in-frame only. The sample records over 250,000 clones, around 90% being singletons. Before being deemed recovered, Cohort 3 donors had two negative PCRs, clearance, or symptom resolution. Trimming took off 8 bases at V and 7 bases at J, with 25 bases between the two ends. Germline values: CDR1 KGHSH, CDR2 LQKENI. The CDR3 length is 16 residues. The TCR comes from a woman aged 30 to 39 who had recovered from COVID-19. This sequence joins TRBV18 and TRBJ2-3; D remains unclear. Sequencing was performed on PBMCs or T cells enriched from blood (not recorded which). The CDR3 protein is CASHPLGPNLPHTQYF. The CDR3 DNA reads as TGTGCCAGCCATCCTCTTGGGCCCAACCTTCCTCATACGCAGTATTTT. Complete variable domain (other parts from reference TRBV18 and TRBJ2-3): NAGVMQNPRHLVRRRGQEARLRCSPMKGHSHVYWYRQLPEEGLKFMVYLQKENIIDESGMPKERFSAEFPKEGPSILRIQQVVRGDSAAYFCASHPLGPNLPHTQYFGPGTRLTVL.